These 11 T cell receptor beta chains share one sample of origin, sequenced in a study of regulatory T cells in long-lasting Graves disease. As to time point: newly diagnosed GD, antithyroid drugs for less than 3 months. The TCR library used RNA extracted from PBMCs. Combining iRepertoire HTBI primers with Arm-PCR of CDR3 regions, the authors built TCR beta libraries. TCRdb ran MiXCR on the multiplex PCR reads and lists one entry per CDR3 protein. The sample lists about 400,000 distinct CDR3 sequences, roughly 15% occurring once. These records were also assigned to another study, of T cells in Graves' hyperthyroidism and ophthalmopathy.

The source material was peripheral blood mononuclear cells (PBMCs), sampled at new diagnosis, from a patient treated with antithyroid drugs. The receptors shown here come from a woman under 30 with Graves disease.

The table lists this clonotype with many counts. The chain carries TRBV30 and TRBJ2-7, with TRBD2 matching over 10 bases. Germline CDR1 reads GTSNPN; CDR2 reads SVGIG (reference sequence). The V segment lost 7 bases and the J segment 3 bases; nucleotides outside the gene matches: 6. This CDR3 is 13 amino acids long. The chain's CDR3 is CAYQASGSYEQYF. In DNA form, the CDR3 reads TGTGCCTACCAGGCTAGCGGGAGCTACGAGCAGTACTTC.

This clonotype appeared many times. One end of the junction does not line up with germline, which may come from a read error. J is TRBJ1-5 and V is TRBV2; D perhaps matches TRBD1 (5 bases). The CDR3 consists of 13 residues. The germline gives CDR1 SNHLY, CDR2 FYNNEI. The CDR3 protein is CASSDGPRDPYPF. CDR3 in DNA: TGTGCCAGCAGTGATGGTCCCCGGGACCCTTATCCTTTT.

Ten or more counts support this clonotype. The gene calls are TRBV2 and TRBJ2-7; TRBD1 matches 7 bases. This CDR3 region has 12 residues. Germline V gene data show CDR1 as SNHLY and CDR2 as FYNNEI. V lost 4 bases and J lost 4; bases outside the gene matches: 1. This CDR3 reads CASSGQGYEQYF. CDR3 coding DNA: TGTGCCAGCAGTGGACAGGGTTACGAGCAGTACTTC.

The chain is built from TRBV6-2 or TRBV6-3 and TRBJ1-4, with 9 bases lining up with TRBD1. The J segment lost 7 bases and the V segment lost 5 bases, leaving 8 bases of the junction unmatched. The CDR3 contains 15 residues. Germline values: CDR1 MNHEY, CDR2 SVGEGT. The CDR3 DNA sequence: TGTGCCAGCAGTGTAATACAGGGGGCGGGTGAAAAACTGTTTTTT. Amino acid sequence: CASSVIQGAGEKLFF.

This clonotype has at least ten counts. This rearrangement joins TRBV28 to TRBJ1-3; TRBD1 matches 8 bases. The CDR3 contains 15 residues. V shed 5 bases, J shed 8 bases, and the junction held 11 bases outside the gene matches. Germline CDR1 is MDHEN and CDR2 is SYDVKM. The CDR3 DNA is TGTGCCAGCAGTCCGCGAGGGCAGGGGGCGGACACCATATATTTT. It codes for CASSPRGQGADTIYF.

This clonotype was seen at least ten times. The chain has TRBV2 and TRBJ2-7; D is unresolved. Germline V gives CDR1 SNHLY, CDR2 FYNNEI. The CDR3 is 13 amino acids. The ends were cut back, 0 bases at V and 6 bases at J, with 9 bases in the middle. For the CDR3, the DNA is TGTGCCAGCAGTGAAGCGCATGGGGTCGAGCAGTACTTC. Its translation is CASSEAHGVEQYF.

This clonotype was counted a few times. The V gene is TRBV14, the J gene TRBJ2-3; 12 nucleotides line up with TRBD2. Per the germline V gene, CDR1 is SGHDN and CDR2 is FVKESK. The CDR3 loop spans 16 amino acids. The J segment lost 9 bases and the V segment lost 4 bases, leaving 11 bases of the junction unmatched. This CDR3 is CASSPRLAGAGGTQYF. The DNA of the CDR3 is TGTGCCAGCAGCCCCAGACTAGCGGGAGCCGGTGGGACGCAGTATTTT.

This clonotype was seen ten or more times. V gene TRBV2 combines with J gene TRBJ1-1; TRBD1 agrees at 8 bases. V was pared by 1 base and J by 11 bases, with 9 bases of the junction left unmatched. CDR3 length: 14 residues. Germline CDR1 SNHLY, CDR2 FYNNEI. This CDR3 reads CASSEGTGSYGAFF. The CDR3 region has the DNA TGTGCCAGCAGTGAAGGGACAGGGAGTTACGGGGCTTTCTTT.

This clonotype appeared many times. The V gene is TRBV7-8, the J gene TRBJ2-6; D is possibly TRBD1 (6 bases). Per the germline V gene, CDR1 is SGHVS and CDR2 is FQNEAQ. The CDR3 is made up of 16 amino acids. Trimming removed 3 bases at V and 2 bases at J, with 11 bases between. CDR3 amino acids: CASSLGNRAGANVLTF. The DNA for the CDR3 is TGTGCCAGCAGCTTGGGTAACAGGGCTGGGGCCAACGTCCTGACTTTC.

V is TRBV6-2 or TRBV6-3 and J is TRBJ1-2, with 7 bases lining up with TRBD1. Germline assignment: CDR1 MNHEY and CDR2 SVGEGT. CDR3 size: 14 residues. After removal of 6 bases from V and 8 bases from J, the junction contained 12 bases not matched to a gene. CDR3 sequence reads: CASSSSTGSFGYTF. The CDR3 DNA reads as TGTGCCAGCAGCTCATCGACAGGGAGCTTCGGCTACACCTTC.

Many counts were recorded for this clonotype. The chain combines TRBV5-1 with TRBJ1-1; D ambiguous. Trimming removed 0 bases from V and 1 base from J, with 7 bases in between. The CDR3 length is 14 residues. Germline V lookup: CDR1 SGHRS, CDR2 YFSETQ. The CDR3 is CASSLGKPNTEAFF. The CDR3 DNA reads TGCGCCAGCAGCTTGGGTAAACCGAACACTGAAGCTTTCTTT. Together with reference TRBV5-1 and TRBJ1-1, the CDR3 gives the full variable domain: KAGVTQTPRYLIKTRGQQVTLSCSPISGHRSVSWYQQTPGQGLQFLFEYFSETQRNKGNFPGRFSGRQFSNSRSEMNVSTLELGDSALYLCASSLGKPNTEAFFGQGTRLTVV.